This T cell receptor beta chain came from a study of T cells in localized non-small cell lung cancer. Broader study findings: The study linked higher blood T cell density to longer overall survival. Clonality peaked in uninvolved adjacent lung rather than tumor. Appearance in adjacent lung was seen for a median roughly 50 of the top 100 tumor clones.

The repertoire was sequenced with immunoSEQ multiplex PCR; TCRdb's copy has only in-frame clones and lacks some. In the table there are 25,000 to 40,000 clones, 80% of which are singletons. The germline gives CDR1 SGHTA, CDR2 FQGTGA. The CDR3 extends over 14 amino acids. About this clone itself: Its antigen is unidentified.

V and J are TRBV7-3 and TRBJ2-5; 8 bases map to TRBD1. The J call is doubtful: the DNA matches TRBJ2-7 better. This receptor was identified in a male donor aged 60 or over with stage III squamous cell lung carcinoma. The starting material was peripheral blood, obtained before any cancer treatment. CDR3 protein: CASSSGQGPYEQYF. DNA for the CDR3: TGTGCCAGCAGCTCCGGACAGGGACCCTACGAGCAGTACTTC.